The entry that follows covers one T cell receptor (beta chain) sequence. TCRdb's copy holds only in-frame clones and misses some; the assay was immunoSEQ multiplex PCR. Found here are around 190,000 clones, roughly 85% of them singletons; the top ten hold around a sixth. This entry is derived from a study of cytomegalovirus exposure and HLA in healthy donors. Unmatched junction bases numbered 10, after V lost 8 bases and J lost 1 base. CDR1 is SNHLY, CDR2 FYNNEI, per germline. The CDR3 runs to 19 residues. The clonotype was recovered from a man aged 18 to 29 in good health and CMV-seropositive. The sample was PBMCs. The rearrangement links TRBV2 to TRBJ2-2, with TRBD2 matching 16 bases. CDR3 sequence: CASQPLGTSGRGNTGELFF. CDR3 nucleotides: TGTGCCAGCCAACCCCTTGGGACTAGCGGGAGGGGGAACACCGGGGAGCTGTTTTTT.